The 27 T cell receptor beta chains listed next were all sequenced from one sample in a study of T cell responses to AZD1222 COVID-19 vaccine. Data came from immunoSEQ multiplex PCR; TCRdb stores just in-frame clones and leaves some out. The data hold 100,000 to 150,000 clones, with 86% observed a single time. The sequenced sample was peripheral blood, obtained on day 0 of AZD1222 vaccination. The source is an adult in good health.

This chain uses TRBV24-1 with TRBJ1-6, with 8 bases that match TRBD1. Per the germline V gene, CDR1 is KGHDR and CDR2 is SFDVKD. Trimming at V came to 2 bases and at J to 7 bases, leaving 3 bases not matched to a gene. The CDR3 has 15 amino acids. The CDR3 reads CATSDSRTGNSPLHF. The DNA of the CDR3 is TGTGCCACCAGTGATTCCCGGACAGGGAATTCACCCCTCCACTTT.

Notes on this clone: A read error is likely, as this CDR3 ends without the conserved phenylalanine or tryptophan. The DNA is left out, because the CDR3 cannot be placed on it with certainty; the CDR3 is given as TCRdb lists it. The CDR3 sequence: CASSLLTTGGGITL. The chain joins TRBV28 to TRBJ1-2; the table's D call, TRBD1, was not checked against the DNA. CDR1 is MDHEN, CDR2 SYDVKM, per germline. Counting both end residues, the CDR3 totals 14 amino acids.

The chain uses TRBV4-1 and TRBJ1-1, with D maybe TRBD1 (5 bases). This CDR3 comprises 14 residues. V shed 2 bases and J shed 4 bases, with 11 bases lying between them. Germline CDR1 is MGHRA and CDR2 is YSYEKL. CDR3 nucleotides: TGCGCCAGCAGCCAACCAGGGTCCGGCACTGAAGCTTTCTTT. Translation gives CASSQPGSGTEAFF.

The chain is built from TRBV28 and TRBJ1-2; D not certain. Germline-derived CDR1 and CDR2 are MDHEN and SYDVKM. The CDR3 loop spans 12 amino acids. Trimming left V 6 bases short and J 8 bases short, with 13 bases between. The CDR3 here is CASSVPLGGYTF. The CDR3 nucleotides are TGTGCCAGCAGCGTCCCGCTCGGGGGCTACACCTTC.

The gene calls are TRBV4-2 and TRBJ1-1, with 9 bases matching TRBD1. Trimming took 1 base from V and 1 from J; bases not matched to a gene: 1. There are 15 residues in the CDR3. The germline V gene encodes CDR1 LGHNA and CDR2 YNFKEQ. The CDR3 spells CASSQAGQGNTEAFF. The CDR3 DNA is TGTGCCAGCAGCCAAGCGGGACAGGGGAACACTGAAGCTTTCTTT.

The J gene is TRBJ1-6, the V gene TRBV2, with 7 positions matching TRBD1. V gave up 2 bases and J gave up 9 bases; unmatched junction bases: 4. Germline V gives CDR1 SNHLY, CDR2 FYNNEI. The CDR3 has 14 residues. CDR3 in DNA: TGTGCCAGCAGTGAAAGAACAGGGGTTTCACCCCTCCACTTT. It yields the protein CASSERTGVSPLHF.

For the CDR3, the DNA is TGCGCCAGCAGCTTGGATATGGGCAGTTATTCACCCCTCCACTTT. Translation: CASSLDMGSYSPLHF. The J gene is TRBJ1-6, the V gene TRBV5-1; D not resolved. Trimming pared 0 bases from V and 8 bases from J, leaving 12 bases between. The CDR3 extends over 15 amino acids. Germline-derived CDR1 and CDR2 are SGHRS and YFSETQ.

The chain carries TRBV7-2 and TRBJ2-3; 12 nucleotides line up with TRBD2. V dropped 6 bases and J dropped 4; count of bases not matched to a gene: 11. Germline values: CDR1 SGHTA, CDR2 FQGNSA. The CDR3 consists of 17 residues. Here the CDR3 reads CASRLTGTSGFADTQYF. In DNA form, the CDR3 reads TGTGCCAGCAGACTCACCGGGACTAGCGGGTTCGCAGATACGCAGTATTTT.

In DNA form, the CDR3 reads TGTGCCACCAGTGATTTCCCCGTGGGGGCAGGGGCGATTACAGATACGCAGTATTTT. It yields the protein CATSDFPVGAGAITDTQYF. J is TRBJ2-3 and V is TRBV24-1, with D maybe TRBD1 (6 bases). In germline, CDR1 is KGHDR, CDR2 SFDVKD. The CDR3 is 19 amino acids. Trimming took off 1 base at V and 3 bases at J, with 22 bases between the two ends.

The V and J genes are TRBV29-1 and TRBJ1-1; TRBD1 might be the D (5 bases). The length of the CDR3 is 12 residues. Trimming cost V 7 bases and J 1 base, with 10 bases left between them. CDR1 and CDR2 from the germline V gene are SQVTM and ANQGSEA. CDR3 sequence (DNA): TGCAGCGCCCCGGACACGAACACTGAAGCTTTCTTT. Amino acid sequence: CSAPDTNTEAFF.

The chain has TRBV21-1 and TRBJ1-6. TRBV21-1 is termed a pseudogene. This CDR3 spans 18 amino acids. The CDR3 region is CAISPGTTPSSYNSPLHF. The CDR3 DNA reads TGTGCCATCTCTCCTGGGACTACACCCTCCTCCTATAATTCACCCCTCCACTTT.

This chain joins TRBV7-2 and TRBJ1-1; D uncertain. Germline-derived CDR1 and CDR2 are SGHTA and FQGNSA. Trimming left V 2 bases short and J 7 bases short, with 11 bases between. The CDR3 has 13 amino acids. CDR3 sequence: CASSLWDAGEAFF. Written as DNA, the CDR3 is TGTGCCAGCAGCTTATGGGATGCGGGTGAAGCTTTCTTT. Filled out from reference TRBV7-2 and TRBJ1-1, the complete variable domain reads GAGVSQSPSNKVTEKGKDVELRCDPISGHTALYWYRQSLGQGLEFLIYFQGNSAPDKSGLPSDRFSAERTGGSVSTLTIQRTQQEDSAVYLCASSLWDAGEAFFGQGTRLTVV.

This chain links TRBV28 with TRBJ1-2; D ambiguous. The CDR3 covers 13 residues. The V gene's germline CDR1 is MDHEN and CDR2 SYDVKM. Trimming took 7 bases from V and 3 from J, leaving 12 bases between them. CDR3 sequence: CASKGDSDYGYTF. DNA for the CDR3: TGTGCCAGCAAGGGAGATTCGGACTATGGCTACACCTTC.

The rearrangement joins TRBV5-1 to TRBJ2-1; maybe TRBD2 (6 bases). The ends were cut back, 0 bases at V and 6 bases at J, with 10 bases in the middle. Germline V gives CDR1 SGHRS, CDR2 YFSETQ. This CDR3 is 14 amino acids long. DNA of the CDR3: TGCGCCAGCAGCTTGGATACGGAGGGCAATGAGCAGTTCTTC. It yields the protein CASSLDTEGNEQFF.

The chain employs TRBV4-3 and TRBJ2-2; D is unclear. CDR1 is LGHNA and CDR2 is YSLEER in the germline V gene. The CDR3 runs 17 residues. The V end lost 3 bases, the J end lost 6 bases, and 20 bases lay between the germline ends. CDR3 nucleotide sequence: TGCGCCAGCAGCCAGGCTTTTCTGGGTAATCTTCCCGGGGAGCTGTTTTTT. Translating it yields CASSQAFLGNLPGELFF.

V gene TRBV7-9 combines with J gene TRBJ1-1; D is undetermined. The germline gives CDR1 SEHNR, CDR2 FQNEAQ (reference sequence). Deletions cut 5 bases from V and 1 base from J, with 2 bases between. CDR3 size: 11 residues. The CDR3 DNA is TGTGCCAGCAGCCAGAACACTGAAGCTTTCTTT. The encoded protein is CASSQNTEAFF.

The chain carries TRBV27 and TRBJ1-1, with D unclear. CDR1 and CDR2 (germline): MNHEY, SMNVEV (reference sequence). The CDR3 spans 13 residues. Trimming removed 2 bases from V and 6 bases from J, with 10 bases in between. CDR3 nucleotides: TGTGCCAGCAGTTTAACGACGGGTGCTGAAGCTTTCTTT. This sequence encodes CASSLTTGAEAFF.

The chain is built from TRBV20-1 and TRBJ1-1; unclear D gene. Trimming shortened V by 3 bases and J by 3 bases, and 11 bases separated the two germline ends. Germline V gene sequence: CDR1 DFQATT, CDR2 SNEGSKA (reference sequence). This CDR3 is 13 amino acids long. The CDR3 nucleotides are TGCAGTGCTAGTCACGGGGAGGACACTGAAGCTTTCTTT. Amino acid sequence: CSASHGEDTEAFF.

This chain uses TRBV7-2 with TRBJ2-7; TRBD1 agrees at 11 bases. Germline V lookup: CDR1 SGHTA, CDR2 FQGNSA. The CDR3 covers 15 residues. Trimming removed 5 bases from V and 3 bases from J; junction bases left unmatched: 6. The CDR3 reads CASSIYGTGGYEQYF. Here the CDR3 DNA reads TGTGCCAGCAGCATATACGGGACAGGGGGCTACGAGCAGTACTTC.

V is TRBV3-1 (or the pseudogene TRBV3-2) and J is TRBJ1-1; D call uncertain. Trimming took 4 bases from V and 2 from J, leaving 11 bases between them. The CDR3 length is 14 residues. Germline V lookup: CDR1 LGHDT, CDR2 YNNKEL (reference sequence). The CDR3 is CASSPYGENTEAFF. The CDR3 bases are TGTGCCAGCAGCCCCTATGGCGAAAACACTGAAGCTTTCTTT.

The CDR3: CASSLNRGQIVGYTF. The CDR3 DNA reads TGTGCCAGCAGCCTTAACCGGGGGCAAATAGTTGGCTACACCTTC. The gene calls are TRBV6-5 and TRBJ1-2; weak D call: TRBD1 (6 bases). Looked up from germline, CDR1 is MNHEY and CDR2 is SVGAGI. This CDR3 comprises 15 residues. The V and J ends lost 6 bases and 7 bases respectively, with 21 bases between them.

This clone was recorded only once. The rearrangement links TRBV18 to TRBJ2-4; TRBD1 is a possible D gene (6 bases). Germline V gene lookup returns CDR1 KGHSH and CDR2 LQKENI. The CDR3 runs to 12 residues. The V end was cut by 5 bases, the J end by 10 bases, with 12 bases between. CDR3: CASSYQQGIQYF. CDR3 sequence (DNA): TGTGCCAGCTCATACCAACAGGGAATTCAGTACTTC.

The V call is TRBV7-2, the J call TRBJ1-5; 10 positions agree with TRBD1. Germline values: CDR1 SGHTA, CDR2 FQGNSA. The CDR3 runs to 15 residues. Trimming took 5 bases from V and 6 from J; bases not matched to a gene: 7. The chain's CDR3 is CASSTRQGAGQPQHF. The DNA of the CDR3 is TGTGCCAGCAGCACCCGACAGGGGGCAGGTCAGCCCCAGCATTTT.

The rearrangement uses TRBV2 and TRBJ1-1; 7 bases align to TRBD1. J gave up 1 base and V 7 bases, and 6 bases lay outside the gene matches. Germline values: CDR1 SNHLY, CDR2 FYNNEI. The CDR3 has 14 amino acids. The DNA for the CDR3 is TGTGCCAGCAATGACAGGGCCACGAACACTGAAGCTTTCTTT. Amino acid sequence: CASNDRATNTEAFF.

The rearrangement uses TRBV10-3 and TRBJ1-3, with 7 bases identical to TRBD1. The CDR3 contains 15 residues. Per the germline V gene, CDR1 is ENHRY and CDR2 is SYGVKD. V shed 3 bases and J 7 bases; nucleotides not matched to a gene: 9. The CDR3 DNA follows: TGTGCCATCAGTGACCTACAGGGGTATAGGAACACCATATATTTT. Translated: CAISDLQGYRNTIYF.

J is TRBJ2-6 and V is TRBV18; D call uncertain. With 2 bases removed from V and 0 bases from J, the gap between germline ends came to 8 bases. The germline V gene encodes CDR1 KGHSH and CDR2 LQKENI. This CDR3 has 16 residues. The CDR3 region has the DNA TGTGCCAGCTCACCAGGGCCCAACTCTGGGGCCAACGTCCTGACTTTC. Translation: CASSPGPNSGANVLTF.

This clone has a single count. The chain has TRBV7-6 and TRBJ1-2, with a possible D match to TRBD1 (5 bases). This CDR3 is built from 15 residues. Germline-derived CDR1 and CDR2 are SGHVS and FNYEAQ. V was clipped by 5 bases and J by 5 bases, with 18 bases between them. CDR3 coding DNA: TGTGCCAGCAGCGAAGGGACTGCAGAATTTTATGGCTACACCTTC. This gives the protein CASSEGTAEFYGYTF.